The subject of this entry is one T cell receptor beta chain. This entry comes from a study of breast tumors, draining lymph nodes, adjacent tissues. The lymph nodes were axillary draining lymph nodes from breast cancer patients. There are 16 residues in the CDR3. Trimming took 6 bases from V and 6 from J; bases not matched to a gene: 13. Per the germline V gene, CDR1 is GTSNPN and CDR2 is SVGIG (reference sequence). TCRdb re-derived calls from the multiplex PCR reads in MiXCR, one entry per CDR3 protein. This table holds about 270,000 distinct CDR3 sequences, about 33% found once. The clonotype was recovered from a female donor with breast cancer. Some clones in this sample may be carry-over from other donors' samples. Sequencing input: axillary lymph node tissue. This rearrangement joins TRBV30 to TRBJ2-1; 11 bases are shared with TRBD2. The CDR3: CACPLLTSGNSNEQFF. CDR3 bases: TGTGCCTGCCCACTCCTGACTAGCGGGAATAGCAATGAGCAGTTCTTC.